The following is a T cell receptor (beta chain) sequence with its context. The sample is drawn from a study of regulatory T cells in long-lasting Graves disease. Described time point: newly diagnosed GD, antithyroid drugs for less than 3 months. Scientists built the TCR library using RNA that was extracted from PBMCs. CDR3 regions were amplified by Arm-PCR using iRepertoire HTBI primers to build TCR beta libraries. One entry per CDR3 protein, called by TCRdb with MiXCR from the multiplex PCR reads. The data show about 530,000 distinct CDR3 sequences, about 16% seen once. Trimming removed 5 bases from V and 12 bases from J, with 16 bases in between. CDR1 SNHLY and CDR2 FYNNEI come from the germline V gene. The CDR3 consists of 13 residues. This sample was also put to use in a study of T cells in Graves' hyperthyroidism and ophthalmopathy.

The source material was peripheral blood mononuclear cells (PBMCs), sampled at new diagnosis, from a patient treated with antithyroid drugs. This clonotype was obtained from a woman aged 40 to 65 with Graves disease. V is TRBV2 and J is TRBJ1-4; no reliable D call. For the CDR3, the DNA is TGTGCCAGCAGTCGGACGTCTCGGAGGGAACTGTTTTTT. This encodes CASSRTSRRELFF.